This T cell receptor (beta chain) was captured by sequencing in a study of blood T cells in healthy people across ages. Regarding this clonotype: An end of the junction differs from the germline gene, which may be a read error.

A sample-barcoded 5' primer and a J-beta primer mix were used in a second PCR of roughly 7 to 11 cycles. TCRdb re-analysed the 5' RACE reads in MiXCR, keeping a single row per CDR3 protein. This table holds 450,000 to 700,000 distinct CDR3 sequences, approximately 30% found once. Germline CDR1 is MGHRA and CDR2 is YSYEKL. The CDR3 spans 14 residues. The specimen was blood. This receptor was taken from a woman aged 70-85 years in good health. This chain uses TRBV4-1 with TRBJ1-2; weak D call: TRBD1 (5 bases). The CDR3 region has the DNA TGCGCCAGAAGCCAAGAAGCCCAGGGTGGTGGCTACACCTTC. Protein: CARSQEAQGGGYTF.